Presented here are 12 T cell receptor beta chains from one specimen sequenced in a study of radiation and T cells in renal cell carcinoma (dated by TCRdb to the early 2020s). Explained via the paper, the time point label denotes: blood 4 weeks post-SBRT, at nephrectomy. The treatment or condition label of this sample denotes: 15 Gy SBRT to primary tumor, nephrectomy 4 weeks later. Library preparation was by the immunoSEQ multiplex PCR assay. Not all clones reach the TCRdb copy of this immuneACCESS table, which keeps in-frame sequences only. Checked studies attribute under half of the gap to unresolved V genes and leave the rest unexplained. The sample table records 120,000 to 150,000 clones; 80% to 90% of these occur just once. The biggest ten clones account for less than 20% of the sample. The sample consisted of blood, taken from a patient whose treatment included radiotherapy and nephrectomy. The source of these receptors is a woman in her forties or fifties with renal cell carcinoma.

This sequence joins TRBV6-1 and TRBJ1-2, with 9 bases lining up with TRBD1. V dropped 5 bases and J dropped 7; count of bases not matched to a gene: 2. CDR1 and CDR2 (germline): MNHNS, SASEGT. This CDR3 is 12 amino acids long. CDR3 nucleotides: TGTGCCAGCAGTTGGACAGGGGCTGGCTACACCTTC. It translates to CASSWTGAGYTF.

The V gene is TRBV28, the J gene TRBJ1-4, with a weak D call TRBD1 (6 bases). Germline CDR1 MDHEN, CDR2 SYDVKM. Deletions cut 6 bases from V and 8 bases from J, with 16 bases between. The CDR3 length is 14 residues. The CDR3 region is CASSQTGRGEKLFF. CDR3 coding DNA: TGTGCCAGCAGCCAAACAGGGCGAGGGGAAAAACTGTTTTTT.

Concerning this clone: An end of the junction does not agree with germline; a read error may underlie this. The chain couples TRBV30 to TRBJ2-3; TRBD2 might be the D (5 bases). The germline gives CDR1 GTSNPN, CDR2 SVGIG (reference sequence). The CDR3 runs to 11 residues. The CDR3 nucleotides read TGTGCCTGGAGCCGGACTCGAGGAAGGAATTTT. Protein sequence: CAWSRTRGRNF.

This chain connects TRBV6-5 to TRBJ1-5, with D unresolved. Germline CDR1 and CDR2: MNHEY and SVGAGI. V was cut by 5 bases and J by 3 bases, with 11 bases left in between. The CDR3 spans 14 residues. CDR3 protein: CASSHREINQPQHF. As DNA, the CDR3 is TGTGCCAGCAGTCACCGGGAGATCAATCAGCCCCAGCATTTT.

V usage is TRBV27 and J usage is TRBJ1-1; 8 bases are shared with TRBD1. This CDR3 region has 15 residues. Germline values: CDR1 MNHEY, CDR2 SMNVEV (reference sequence). The junction had 5 bases not matched to a gene; V was cut back by 5 bases and J by 0 bases. CDR3 residues: CASSPSQGVNTEAFF. The CDR3 coding sequence is TGTGCCAGCAGTCCCTCACAGGGGGTGAACACTGAAGCTTTCTTT.

The chain links TRBV6-6 to TRBJ1-6; D gene uncertain. Germline V lookup: CDR1 MNHNY, CDR2 SVGAGI (reference sequence). Trimming took off 8 bases at V and 3 bases at J, with 11 bases between the two ends. CDR3 size: 14 residues. The CDR3 coding sequence is TGTGCCAGCCGCCCTACCGTCTATAATTCACCCCTCCACTTT. Its translation: CASRPTVYNSPLHF.

This chain connects TRBV9 to TRBJ1-1; 8 positions agree with TRBD1. From germline, CDR1 is SGDLS and CDR2 YYNGEE. The CDR3 contains 14 residues. V was pared by 5 bases and J by 1 base, with 4 bases of the junction left unmatched. The CDR3 region has the DNA TGTGCCAGCAGGGCCGGGACAGGGAACACTGAAGCTTTCTTT. Protein product: CASRAGTGNTEAFF.

The chain joins TRBV4-3 to TRBJ1-5; D is possibly TRBD1 (6 bases). This CDR3 has 14 amino acids. The V gene's germline CDR1 is LGHNA and CDR2 YSLEER. Trimming took off 5 bases at V and 7 bases at J, with 15 bases between the two ends. The CDR3 DNA follows: TGCGCCAGCAGCGCACGGGCAGGGGACCAGCCCCAGCATTTT. As protein: CASSARAGDQPQHF.

The chain joins TRBV30 to TRBJ1-6, with 7 nucleotides matching TRBD1. Unmatched junction bases numbered 16, after V lost 3 bases and J lost 8 bases. From germline, CDR1 is GTSNPN and CDR2 SVGIG (reference sequence). This CDR3 comprises 17 residues. CDR3 protein: CAWSGRRQGHRDSPLHF. The CDR3 nucleotides read TGTGCCTGGAGCGGTCGGAGACAGGGCCATAGAGATTCACCCCTCCACTTT.

The genes are TRBV21-1 and TRBJ1-1. TRBV21-1 represents a pseudogene. CDR3 length: 17 residues. This CDR3 is CASSKAGEGRMSTEAFF. CDR3 DNA: TGTGCCAGCAGCAAAGCAGGGGAGGGCAGGATGAGCACTGAAGCTTTCTTT.

V gene TRBV19 combines with J gene TRBJ1-5; D unclear. The V and J ends lost 7 bases and 0 bases respectively, with 13 bases between them. Germline V gene sequence: CDR1 LNHDA, CDR2 SQIVND (reference sequence). The CDR3 has 15 amino acids. The CDR3 here is CASKTTWDSNQPQHF. In nucleotides, the CDR3 is TGTGCCAGTAAAACGACATGGGATAGCAATCAGCCCCAGCATTTT.

On this clone: Additional DNA sequences in this sample encode the identical CDR3. The V and J genes are TRBV28 and TRBJ1-1; no definite D call. This CDR3 contains 12 residues. V lost 6 bases and J lost 1, with 6 bases in between. The V gene's germline CDR1 is MDHEN and CDR2 SYDVKM. CDR3: CASSLSNTEAFF. The DNA of the CDR3 is TGTGCCAGCAGCCTTTCGAACACTGAAGCTTTCTTT.